The clone carrying this T cell receptor (beta chain) was observed at least ten times. The antigen is unknown. This specimen belongs to a study of CD8+CD57+ T cells in acquired aplastic anemia. Study information: Healthy donors had, on average, roughly 9.8 million reads for their CD4+ cells.

Profiles of TCR beta VDJ and CDR3 were generated from a genomic DNA template. From the reads, TCRdb called clonotypes with MiXCR, one entry per CDR3 protein. The data hold 350,000 to 450,000 distinct CDR3 sequences, with about two thirds observed a single time. Germline V gene lookup returns CDR1 DFQATT and CDR2 SNEGSKA (reference sequence). The CDR3 extends over 15 amino acids. Trimming cost V 4 bases and J 1 base; bases outside gene matches: 2. Study-wide results and limits: CD8+ Simpson's diversity did not differ significantly between patients and controls.

The specimen was sorted CD4+, CD8+, or CD8+CD57+ T cells (not recorded which) from PBMCs. This receptor was identified in a human donor in good health, serving as a control. The rearrangement links TRBV20-1 to TRBJ2-1, with 12 bases lining up with TRBD2. CDR3 bases: TGCAGTGCTATAACTAGCGGGGGGTCCTACAATGAGCAGTTCTTC. It specifies CSAITSGGSYNEQFF.